This T cell receptor beta chain was documented in a study of cytomegalovirus exposure and HLA in healthy donors. A multiplex PCR was run with 60 Vbeta primers and 13 Jbeta primers. Here immunoSEQ multiplex PCR was the method, and the copy in TCRdb shows in-frame clones only, minus some. The repertoire consists of approximately 140,000 clones, with roughly three quarters occurring once and the leading ten covering over 0.8%. As to this clone: Its antigen is unidentified.

The CDR3 spans 15 residues. Germline V gene data show CDR1 as ENHRY and CDR2 as SYGVKD. Trimming removed 2 bases at V and 10 bases at J, with 15 bases between. Overall study findings and caveats: HLA restriction was apparent for most CMV-associated TCR beta chains in a later analysis.

The origin of this receptor is a woman aged 55-70 years in good health and CMV-seronegative. Specimen: PBMCs. The chain joins TRBV10-3 to TRBJ1-6; the D is unclear. As DNA, the CDR3 is TGTGCCATCAGTGAGAGCGGGGAAGGAGGGTCACCCCTCCACTTT. Amino acid sequence: CAISESGEGGSPLHF.